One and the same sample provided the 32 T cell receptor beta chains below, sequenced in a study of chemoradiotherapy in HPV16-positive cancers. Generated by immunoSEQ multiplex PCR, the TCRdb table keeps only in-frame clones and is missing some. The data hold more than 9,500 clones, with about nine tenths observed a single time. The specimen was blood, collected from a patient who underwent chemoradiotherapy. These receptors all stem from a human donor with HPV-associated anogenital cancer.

The CDR3, as DNA: TGTGCCAGTAGTATGAGGGTTTCTGGGGCCAACGTCCTGACTTTC. It yields the protein CASSMRVSGANVLTF. V usage is TRBV19 and J usage is TRBJ2-6; tentatively, D is TRBD2 (5 bases). Trimming removed 3 bases from V and 1 base from J, with 7 bases in between. Germline CDR1 and CDR2: LNHDA and SQIVND (reference sequence). This CDR3 has 15 residues.

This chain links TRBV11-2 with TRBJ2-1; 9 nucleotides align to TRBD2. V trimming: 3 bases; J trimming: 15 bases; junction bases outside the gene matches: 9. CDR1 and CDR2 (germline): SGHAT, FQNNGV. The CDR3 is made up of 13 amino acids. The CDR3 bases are TGTGCCAGCAGCTTGGAGTCCCGGACTAGCGTGTTCTTC. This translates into CASSLESRTSVFF.

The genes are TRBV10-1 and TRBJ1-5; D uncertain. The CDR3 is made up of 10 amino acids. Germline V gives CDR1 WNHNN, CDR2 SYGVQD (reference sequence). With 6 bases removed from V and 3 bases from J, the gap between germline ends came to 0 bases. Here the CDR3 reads CASSNQPQHF. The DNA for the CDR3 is TGCGCCAGCAGCAATCAGCCCCAGCATTTT.

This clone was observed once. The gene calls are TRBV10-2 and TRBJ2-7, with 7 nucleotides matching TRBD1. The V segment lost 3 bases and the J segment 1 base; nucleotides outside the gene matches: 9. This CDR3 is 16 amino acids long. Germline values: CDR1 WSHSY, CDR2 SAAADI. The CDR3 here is CASSDRSGGVSYEQYF. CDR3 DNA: TGCGCCAGCAGTGACCGTTCAGGGGGAGTATCCTACGAGCAGTACTTC.

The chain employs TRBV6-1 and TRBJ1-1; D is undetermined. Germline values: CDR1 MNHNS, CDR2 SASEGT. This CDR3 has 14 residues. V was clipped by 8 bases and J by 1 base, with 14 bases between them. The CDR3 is CASVKDLGNTEAFF. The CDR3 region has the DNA TGTGCCAGCGTCAAGGACCTTGGGAACACTGAAGCTTTCTTT.

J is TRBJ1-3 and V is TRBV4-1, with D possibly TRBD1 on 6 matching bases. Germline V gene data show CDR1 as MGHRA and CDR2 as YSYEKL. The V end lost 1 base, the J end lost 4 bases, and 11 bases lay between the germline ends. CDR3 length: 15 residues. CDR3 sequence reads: CASSQAGAVGNTIYF. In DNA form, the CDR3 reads TGCGCCAGCAGCCAAGCAGGGGCGGTAGGAAACACCATATATTTT.

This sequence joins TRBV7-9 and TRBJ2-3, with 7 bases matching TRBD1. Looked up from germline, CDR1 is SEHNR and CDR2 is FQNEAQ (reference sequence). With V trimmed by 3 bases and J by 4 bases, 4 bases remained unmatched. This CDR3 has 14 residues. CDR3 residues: CASSLGQLADTQYF. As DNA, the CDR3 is TGTGCCAGCAGCTTGGGACAGCTAGCAGATACGCAGTATTTT.

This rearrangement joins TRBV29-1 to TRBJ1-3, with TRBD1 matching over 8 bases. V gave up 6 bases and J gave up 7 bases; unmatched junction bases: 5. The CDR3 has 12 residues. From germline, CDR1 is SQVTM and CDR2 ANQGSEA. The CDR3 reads CSVLTGGNTIYF. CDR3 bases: TGCAGCGTCCTTACAGGGGGGAACACCATATATTTT.

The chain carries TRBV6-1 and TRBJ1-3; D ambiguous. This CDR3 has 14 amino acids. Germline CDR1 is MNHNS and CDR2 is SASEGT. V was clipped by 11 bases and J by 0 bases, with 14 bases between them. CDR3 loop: CASGPQNSGNTIYF. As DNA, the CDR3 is TGTGCCTCCGGCCCGCAGAACTCTGGAAACACCATATATTTT.

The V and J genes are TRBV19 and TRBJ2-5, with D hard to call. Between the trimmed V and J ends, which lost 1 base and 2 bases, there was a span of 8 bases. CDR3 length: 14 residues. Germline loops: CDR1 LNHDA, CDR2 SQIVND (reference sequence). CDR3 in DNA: TGTGCCAGTAGTATAGGCGGTGGGCAAGAGACCCAGTACTTC. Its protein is CASSIGGGQETQYF.

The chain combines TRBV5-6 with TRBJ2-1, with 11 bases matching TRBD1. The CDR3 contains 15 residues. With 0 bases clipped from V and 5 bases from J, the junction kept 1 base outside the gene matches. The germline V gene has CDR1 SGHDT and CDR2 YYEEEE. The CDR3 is CASSLGTGGHNEQFF. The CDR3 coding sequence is TGTGCCAGCAGCTTGGGGACAGGGGGCCACAATGAGCAGTTCTTC.

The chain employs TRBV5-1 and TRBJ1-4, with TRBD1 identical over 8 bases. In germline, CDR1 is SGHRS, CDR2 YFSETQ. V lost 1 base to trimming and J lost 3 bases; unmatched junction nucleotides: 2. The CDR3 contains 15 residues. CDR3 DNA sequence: TGCGCCAGCAGCTTGACAGGGGGTTCTAATGAAAAACTGTTTTTT. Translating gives CASSLTGGSNEKLFF.

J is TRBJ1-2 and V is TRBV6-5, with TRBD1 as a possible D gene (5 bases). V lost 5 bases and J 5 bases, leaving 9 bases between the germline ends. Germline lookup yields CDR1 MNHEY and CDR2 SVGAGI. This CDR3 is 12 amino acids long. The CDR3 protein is CASSIQGYGYTF. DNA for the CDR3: TGTGCCAGCAGTATCCAGGGTTATGGCTACACCTTC.

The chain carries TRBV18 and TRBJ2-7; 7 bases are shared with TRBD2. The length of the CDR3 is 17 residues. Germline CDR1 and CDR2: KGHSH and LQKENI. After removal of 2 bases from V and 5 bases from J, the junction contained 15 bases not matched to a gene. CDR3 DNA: TGTGCCAGCTCACCATACGGGGGGAGCCGAAGTGACCACGAGCAGTACTTC. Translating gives CASSPYGGSRSDHEQYF.

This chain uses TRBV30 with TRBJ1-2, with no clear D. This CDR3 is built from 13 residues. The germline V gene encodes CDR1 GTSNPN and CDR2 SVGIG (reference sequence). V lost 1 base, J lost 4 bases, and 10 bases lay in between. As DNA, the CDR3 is TGTGCCTGGAGTGGGGGAGGGTTCTATGGCTACACCTTC. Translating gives CAWSGGGFYGYTF.

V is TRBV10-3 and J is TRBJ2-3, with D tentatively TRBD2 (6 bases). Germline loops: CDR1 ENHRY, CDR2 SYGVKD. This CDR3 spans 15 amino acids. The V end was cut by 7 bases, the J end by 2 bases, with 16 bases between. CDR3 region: CAITARGDPTDTQYF. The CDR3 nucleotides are TGTGCCATCACCGCGCGGGGTGATCCCACAGATACGCAGTATTTT.

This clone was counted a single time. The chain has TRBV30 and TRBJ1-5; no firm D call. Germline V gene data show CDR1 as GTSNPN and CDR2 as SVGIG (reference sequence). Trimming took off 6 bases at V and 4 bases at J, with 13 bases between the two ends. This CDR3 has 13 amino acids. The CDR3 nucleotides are TGTGCCTGCTGTCAGCTTCCTAATCAGCCCCAGCATTTT. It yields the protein CACCQLPNQPQHF.

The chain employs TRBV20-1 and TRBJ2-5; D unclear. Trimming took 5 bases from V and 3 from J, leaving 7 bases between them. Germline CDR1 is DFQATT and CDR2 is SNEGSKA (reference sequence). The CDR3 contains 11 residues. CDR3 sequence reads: CSAHREETQYF. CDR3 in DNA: TGCAGTGCTCACCGAGAAGAGACCCAGTACTTC.

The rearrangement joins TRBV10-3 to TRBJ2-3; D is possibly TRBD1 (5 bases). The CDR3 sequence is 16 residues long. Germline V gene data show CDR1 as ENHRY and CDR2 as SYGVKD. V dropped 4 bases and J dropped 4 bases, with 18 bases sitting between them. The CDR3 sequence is CAISVDKDQLSDTQYF. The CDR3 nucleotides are TGTGCCATCAGTGTGGACAAGGACCAGCTCTCAGATACGCAGTATTTT.

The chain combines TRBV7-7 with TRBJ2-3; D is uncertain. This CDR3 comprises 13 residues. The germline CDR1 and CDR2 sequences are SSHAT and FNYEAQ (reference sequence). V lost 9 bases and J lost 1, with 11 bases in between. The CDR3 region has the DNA TGTGCCAGTAGTACTGGGGGCACAGATACGCAGTATTTT. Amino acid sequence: CASSTGGTDTQYF.

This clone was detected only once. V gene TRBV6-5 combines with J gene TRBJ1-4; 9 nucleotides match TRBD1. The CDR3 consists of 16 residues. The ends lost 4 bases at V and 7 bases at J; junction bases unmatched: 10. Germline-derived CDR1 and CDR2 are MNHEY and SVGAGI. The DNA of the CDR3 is TGTGCCAGCAGTTCCGCGCCGGGACAGGGAGGTGAAAAACTGTTTTTT. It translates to CASSSAPGQGGEKLFF.

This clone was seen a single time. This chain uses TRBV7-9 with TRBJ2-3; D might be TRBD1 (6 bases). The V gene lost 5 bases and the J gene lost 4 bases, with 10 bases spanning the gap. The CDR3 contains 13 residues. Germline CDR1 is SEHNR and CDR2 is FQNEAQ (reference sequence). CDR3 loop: CASSLRGSDTQYF. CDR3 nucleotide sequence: TGTGCCAGCAGCCTTAGGGGGTCAGATACGCAGTATTTT.

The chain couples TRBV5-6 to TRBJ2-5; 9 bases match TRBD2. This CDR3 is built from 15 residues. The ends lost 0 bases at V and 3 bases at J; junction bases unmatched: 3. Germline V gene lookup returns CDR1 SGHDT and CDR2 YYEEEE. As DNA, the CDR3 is TGTGCCAGCAGCTTGGTTAGCGGGGGAGAAGAGACCCAGTACTTC. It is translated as CASSLVSGGEETQYF.

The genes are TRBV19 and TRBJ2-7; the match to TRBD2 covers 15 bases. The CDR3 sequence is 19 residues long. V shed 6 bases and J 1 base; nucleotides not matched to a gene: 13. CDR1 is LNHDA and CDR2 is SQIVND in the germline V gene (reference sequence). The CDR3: CASSQPGLAGGRSSYEQYF. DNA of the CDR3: TGTGCCAGTAGCCAACCGGGACTAGCGGGGGGCCGTTCGTCCTACGAGCAGTACTTC.

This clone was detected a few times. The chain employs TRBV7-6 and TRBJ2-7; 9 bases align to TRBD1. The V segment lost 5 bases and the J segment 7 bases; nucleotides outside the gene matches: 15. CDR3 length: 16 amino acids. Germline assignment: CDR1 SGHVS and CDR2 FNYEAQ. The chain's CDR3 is CASSPHPGTGWVEQYF. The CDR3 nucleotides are TGTGCCAGCAGCCCGCACCCCGGGACAGGGTGGGTAGAGCAGTACTTC. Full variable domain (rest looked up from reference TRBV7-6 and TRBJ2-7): GAGVSQSPRYKVTKRGQDVALRCDPISGHVSLYWYRQALGQGPEFLTYFNYEAQQDKSGLPNDRFSAERPEGSISTLTIQRTEQRDSAMYRCASSPHPGTGWVEQYFGPGTRLTVT.

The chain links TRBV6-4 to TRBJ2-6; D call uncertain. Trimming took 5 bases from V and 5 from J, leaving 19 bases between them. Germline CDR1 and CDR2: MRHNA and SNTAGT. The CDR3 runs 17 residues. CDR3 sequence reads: CASSMATRQSRANVLTF. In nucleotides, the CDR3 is TGTGCCAGCAGTATGGCCACACGACAAAGTCGGGCCAACGTCCTGACTTTC.

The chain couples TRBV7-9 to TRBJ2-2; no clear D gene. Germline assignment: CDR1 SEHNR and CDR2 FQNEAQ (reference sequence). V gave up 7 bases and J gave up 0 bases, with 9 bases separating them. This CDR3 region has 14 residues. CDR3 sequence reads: CASTPHTNTGELFF. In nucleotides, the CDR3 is TGTGCCAGCACCCCCCATACGAACACCGGGGAGCTGTTTTTT.

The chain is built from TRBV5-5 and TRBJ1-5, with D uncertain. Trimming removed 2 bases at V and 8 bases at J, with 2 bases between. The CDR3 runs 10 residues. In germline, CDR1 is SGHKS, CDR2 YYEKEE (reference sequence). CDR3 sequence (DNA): TGTGCCAGCAGCTTAAAGCCCCAGCATTTT. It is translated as CASSLKPQHF.

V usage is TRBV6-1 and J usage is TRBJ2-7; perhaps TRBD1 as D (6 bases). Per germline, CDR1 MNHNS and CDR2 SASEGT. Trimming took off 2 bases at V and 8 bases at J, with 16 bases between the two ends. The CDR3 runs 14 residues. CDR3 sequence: CASSESGTHQKQYF. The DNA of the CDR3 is TGTGCCAGCAGTGAATCCGGGACACACCAGAAGCAGTACTTC.

The CDR3 nucleotides read TGTGCCAGCAGTGAATGGGGTGGGGCGGCGGAGACCCAGTACTTC. It encodes CASSEWGGAAETQYF. The chain recombines TRBV6-1 with TRBJ2-5, with a possible D match to TRBD1 (5 bases). V shed 2 bases and J shed 5 bases, with 15 bases lying between them. The CDR3 totals 15 residues. Germline CDR1 and CDR2: MNHNS and SASEGT.

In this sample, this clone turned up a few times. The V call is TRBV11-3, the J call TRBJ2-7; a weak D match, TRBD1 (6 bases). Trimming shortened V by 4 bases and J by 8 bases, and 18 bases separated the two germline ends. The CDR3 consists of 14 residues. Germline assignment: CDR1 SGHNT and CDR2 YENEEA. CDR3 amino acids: CASSSGHSSSKQYF. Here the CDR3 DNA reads TGTGCCAGCAGCTCGGGACATTCCTCCTCAAAGCAGTACTTC.

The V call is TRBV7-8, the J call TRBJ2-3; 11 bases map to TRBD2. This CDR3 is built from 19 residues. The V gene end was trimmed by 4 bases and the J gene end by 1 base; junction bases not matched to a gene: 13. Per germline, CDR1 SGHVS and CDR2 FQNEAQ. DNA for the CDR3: TGTGCCAGCAGCTCTCGGAGTAGCGGGGGGGCCTTGGGCACAGATACGCAGTATTTT. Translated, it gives CASSSRSSGGALGTDTQYF.